Below are 17 T cell receptor beta chains sequenced from a single sample in a study of cytomegalovirus exposure and HLA in healthy donors. The method was immunoSEQ multiplex PCR; TCRdb's version includes in-frame clones alone and lacks a portion of them. There are 250,000 to 350,000 clones in the sample; 86% occur only once, and around 0.84% lies in the top ten. The material sequenced was PBMCs. These receptors were collected from a woman between 18 and 29 years old in good health and CMV-seronegative.

V usage is TRBV29-1 and J usage is TRBJ1-1, with a tentative D call TRBD1 (5 bases). V lost 0 bases to trimming and J lost 5 bases, with 13 bases between them. The length of the CDR3 is 14 residues. Germline loops: CDR1 SQVTM, CDR2 ANQGSEA. For the CDR3, the DNA is TGCAGCGTTGAAGAGAACAGGCACCTAACTGAAGCTTTCTTT. The encoded protein is CSVEENRHLTEAFF.

The CDR3 DNA reads TGTGCCAGCAGCCGGACAGGGGGCCGGAAGGGCTACACCTTC. It codes for CASSRTGGRKGYTF. This chain joins TRBV14 and TRBJ1-2, with 11 bases lining up with TRBD1. The CDR3 sequence is 14 residues long. Germline V gene sequence: CDR1 SGHDN, CDR2 FVKESK. V was clipped by 4 bases and J by 8 bases; unmatched bases: 6.

V usage is TRBV28 and J usage is TRBJ2-3, with 9 bases that match TRBD2. The germline gives CDR1 MDHEN, CDR2 SYDVKM. This CDR3 is built from 16 residues. V shed 4 bases and J 5 bases; nucleotides not matched to a gene: 10. CDR3 loop: CASSSLAGVGIDTQYF. CDR3 in DNA: TGTGCCAGCAGTTCTTTAGCGGGGGTCGGTATAGATACGCAGTATTTT.

The V call is TRBV5-1, the J call TRBJ2-7, with TRBD2 matching over 14 bases. CDR3 size: 16 residues. J lost 7 bases, V lost 0 bases, and 6 bases had no gene match. Germline-derived CDR1 and CDR2 are SGHRS and YFSETQ. CDR3 amino acids: CASSLGGLAGVLEQYF. The CDR3 nucleotides are TGCGCCAGCAGCTTGGGGGGACTAGCGGGAGTGTTAGAGCAGTACTTC.

This clone was seen only a few times. The genes are TRBV7-2 and TRBJ2-2; D may be TRBD2 (5 bases). CDR3 length equals 15 residues. Deletions cut 1 base from V and 5 bases from J, with 11 bases between. Per the germline V gene, CDR1 is SGHTA and CDR2 is FQGNSA. In DNA, the CDR3 is TGTGCCAGCAGCTTAGGTACTAGGAGTACCGGGGAGCTGTTTTTT. Amino acids: CASSLGTRSTGELFF.

The table lists this clone with a count of one. One end of the junction varies from germline; a read error may be responsible. The CDR3: CASSSGTGAYQYF. In nucleotides, the CDR3 is TGTGCTAGCAGCTCAGGGACAGGGGCTTACCAGTACTTC. The chain uses TRBV7-7 and TRBJ2-7; TRBD1 matches 10 bases. Germline CDR1 reads SSHAT; CDR2 reads FNYEAQ (reference sequence). The CDR3 sequence is 13 residues long.

This clone was observed once. The J gene is TRBJ2-1, the V gene TRBV29-1; a weak D match, TRBD2 (6 bases). The CDR3 length is 16 residues. Germline V CDR1 and CDR2: SQVTM, ANQGSEA. The germline V and J ends were trimmed by 2 bases and 0 bases, with 14 bases remaining between them. CDR3 nucleotides: TGCAGCGTTGAACCCCTAGCGACGGGCTCCTACAATGAGCAGTTCTTC. It translates to CSVEPLATGSYNEQFF.

This clone was detected a few times. J is TRBJ1-4 and V is TRBV2; D is unresolved. Trimming stripped 5 bases from V and 6 bases from J, with 4 bases between. The CDR3 contains 11 residues. CDR1 is SNHLY and CDR2 is FYNNEI in the germline V gene. The CDR3 DNA reads as TGTGCCAGCAGTCCGTATGAAAAACTGTTTTTT. Its protein is CASSPYEKLFF.

Details on this clone: Different DNA sequences within this sample yield the same CDR3. CDR3 sequence reads: CASSPIAGGTYEQYF. The CDR3 DNA reads TGCGCCAGCAGCCCCATAGCGGGAGGGACCTACGAGCAGTACTTC. J is TRBJ2-7 and V is TRBV4-1; 11 nucleotides line up with TRBD2. Losses at the gene ends were 4 bases for V and 2 bases for J; bases not matched to a gene: 4. This CDR3 is 15 amino acids long. CDR1 MGHRA and CDR2 YSYEKL come from the germline V gene.

The rearrangement uses TRBV9 and TRBJ2-3; maybe TRBD1 (5 bases). CDR1 is SGDLS, CDR2 YYNGEE, per germline. This CDR3 spans 14 amino acids. V lost 6 bases and J lost 0, with 11 bases in between. CDR3 nucleotide sequence: TGTGCCAGCACTAAGGGGATAAGCACAGATACGCAGTATTTT. It is translated as CASTKGISTDTQYF.

The chain links TRBV6-5 to TRBJ2-7; D is possibly TRBD2 (7 bases). CDR1 and CDR2 (germline): MNHEY, SVGAGI. The CDR3 extends over 15 amino acids. V lost 2 bases and J 3 bases, leaving 14 bases between the germline ends. CDR3 sequence: CASSYGGREIYEQYF. The CDR3 bases are TGTGCCAGCAGTTACGGGGGGCGGGAGATCTACGAGCAGTACTTC.

The V and J genes are TRBV6-6 and TRBJ2-7; tentatively, D is TRBD2 (6 bases). Trimming removed 5 bases at V and 0 bases at J, with 14 bases between. The CDR3 covers 15 residues. The V gene's germline CDR1 is MNHNY and CDR2 SVGAGI (reference sequence). The chain's CDR3 is CASSAPGDGSYEQYF. Written as DNA, the CDR3 is TGTGCCAGCAGTGCCCCGGGGGACGGCTCCTACGAGCAGTACTTC.

V and J are TRBV15 and TRBJ2-7; TRBD2 matches 9 bases. The CDR3 consists of 14 residues. V lost 7 bases to trimming and J lost 6 bases; unmatched junction nucleotides: 10. The germline V gene has CDR1 LNHNV and CDR2 YYDKDF (reference sequence). The CDR3 region has the DNA TGTGCCACCATGAGCGGGGGGCCTCTGACCGAGCAGTACTTC. Translation: CATMSGGPLTEQYF.

The V and J genes are TRBV5-1 and TRBJ1-2; weak D call: TRBD1 (6 bases). The V end was cut by 4 bases, the J end by 7 bases, with 20 bases between. The CDR3 length is 15 residues. The germline CDR1 and CDR2 sequences are SGHRS and YFSETQ. The CDR3 region is CASSHENGGASGYTF. CDR3 sequence (DNA): TGCGCCAGCAGCCATGAGAATGGGGGGGCCTCTGGCTACACCTTC.

V is TRBV7-2 and J is TRBJ1-1; D unclear. The CDR3 extends over 15 amino acids. The germline V and J ends were trimmed by 5 bases and 2 bases, with 15 bases remaining between them. The V gene's germline CDR1 is SGHTA and CDR2 FQGNSA. CDR3 sequence reads: CASSPSGRGNTEAFF. Written as DNA, the CDR3 is TGTGCCAGCAGCCCGAGTGGGCGGGGAAACACTGAAGCTTTCTTT.

This clone was counted ten times or more. The gene calls are TRBV7-2 and TRBJ2-5, with D possibly matching TRBD2 (5 bases). V lost 7 bases and J lost 5, with 23 bases in between. The CDR3 sequence is 16 residues long. Germline CDR1 and CDR2: SGHTA and FQGNSA. The CDR3 loop reads CASTSVRVSRRETQYF. In DNA form, the CDR3 reads TGTGCCAGCACTTCGGTTAGGGTGAGCAGGAGGGAGACCCAGTACTTC.

The genes are TRBV7-2 and TRBJ2-7, with D possibly TRBD2 on 5 matching bases. Germline-derived CDR1 and CDR2 are SGHTA and FQGNSA. CDR3 size: 16 residues. V gave up 2 bases and J gave up 3 bases, with 17 bases separating them. The CDR3 region is CASSLNPMGGFYEQYF. The CDR3 nucleotides read TGTGCCAGCAGCTTAAACCCAATGGGCGGGTTCTACGAGCAGTACTTC.